This passage covers 21 T cell receptor beta chains from one sample sequenced in a study of T-cell reconstitution after alpha-beta-depleted transplantation in children. This sample's TCRbeta library carried unique molecular identifier barcodes. TCRdb re-called the PCR reads through MiXCR, storing one row per CDR3 protein. The sample lists around 580,000 distinct CDR3 sequences, under 30% seen once, with approximately 14% in the top ten. Sequencing was performed on PBMCs, mostly from graft donor cells, taken 360 days after TCRalphabeta/CD19-depleted stem cell transplant. These receptors were taken from a boy in the first two years of life who had a stem cell transplant for acute myeloid leukemia, so the T cells may come from the graft donor.

The gene calls are TRBV12-3 or TRBV12-4 and TRBJ1-1; TRBD1 matches 8 bases. The V and J ends lost 4 bases and 3 bases, in that order; junction bases with no gene match: 7. The CDR3 has 15 amino acids. The CDR3 nucleotides are TGTGCCAGCAGTTCGACAGGGGAGCTCTACACTGAAGCTTTCTTT. It is translated as CASSSTGELYTEAFF.

This clonotype came up a few times. The rearrangement links TRBV6-1 to TRBJ2-2; D perhaps matches TRBD2 (5 bases). The CDR3 contains 13 residues. V was cut by 10 bases and J by 3 bases, with 12 bases left in between. The germline V gene has CDR1 MNHNS and CDR2 SASEGT. In DNA form, the CDR3 reads TGTGCCACCCAGCGGAGCTACACCGGGGAGCTGTTTTTT. This encodes CATQRSYTGELFF.

V usage is TRBV20-1 and J usage is TRBJ2-7, with D maybe TRBD1 (6 bases). Per the germline V gene, CDR1 is DFQATT and CDR2 is SNEGSKA (reference sequence). Trimming removed 3 bases at V and 4 bases at J, with 19 bases between. The CDR3 spans 15 residues. The CDR3 loop is CSASQGRAPTYEQYF. CDR3 in DNA: TGCAGTGCTAGTCAGGGGCGGGCCCCAACTTACGAGCAGTACTTC.

This rearrangement joins TRBV24-1 to TRBJ2-1; a weak D match, TRBD2 (6 bases). Trimming pared 9 bases from V and 9 bases from J, leaving 17 bases between. CDR3 length: 13 residues. Germline-derived CDR1 and CDR2 are KGHDR and SFDVKD. The CDR3 DNA follows: TGTGCCACCTCCCCCGGACCCGGGGGTGAGCAGTTCTTC. It is translated as CATSPGPGGEQFF.

This clonotype was seen only a few times. The rearrangement joins TRBV20-1 to TRBJ1-1; D is unresolved. The CDR3 runs 14 residues. Germline CDR1 reads DFQATT; CDR2 reads SNEGSKA (reference sequence). The ends were cut back, 2 bases at V and 0 bases at J, with 10 bases in the middle. CDR3 coding DNA: TGCAGTGCTAGAAGGCCAGCTTTGAACACTGAAGCTTTCTTT. Amino acids: CSARRPALNTEAFF.

The chain combines TRBV9 with TRBJ1-5; D not resolved. Germline V lookup: CDR1 SGDLS, CDR2 YYNGEE. This CDR3 contains 16 residues. V was pared by 3 bases and J by 4 bases, with 17 bases between. This CDR3 is CASSARQGSFNQPQHF. DNA of the CDR3: TGTGCCAGCAGCGCCAGACAAGGGAGCTTTAATCAGCCCCAGCATTTT.

This clonotype was seen many times. The rearrangement uses TRBV20-1 and TRBJ1-5, with a tentative D call TRBD1 (5 bases). Trimming took off 1 base at V and 4 bases at J, with 17 bases between the two ends. There are 16 residues in the CDR3. Germline V CDR1 and CDR2: DFQATT, SNEGSKA (reference sequence). This chain's CDR3 is CSARVWQGRRNQPQHF. CDR3 coding DNA: TGCAGTGCTAGAGTCTGGCAGGGACGGAGGAATCAGCCCCAGCATTTT.

This clonotype was counted ten times or more. This chain links TRBV29-1 with TRBJ1-3, with D possibly TRBD1 on 5 matching bases. The V end lost 7 bases, the J end lost 2 bases, and 15 bases lay between the germline ends. CDR1 SQVTM and CDR2 ANQGSEA come from the germline V gene. The CDR3 spans 14 residues. CDR3 protein: CSGWMGTAGNTIYF. CDR3 nucleotides: TGCAGCGGCTGGATGGGGACCGCTGGAAACACCATATATTTT.

This clonotype showed up many times. The V call is TRBV4-2, the J call TRBJ2-1; 8 bases are a match to TRBD1. The CDR3 totals 15 residues. The germline V gene has CDR1 LGHNA and CDR2 YNFKEQ. The V gene end was trimmed by 4 bases and the J gene end by 3 bases; junction bases not matched to a gene: 5. The CDR3 nucleotides are TGTGCCAGCAGCCGGGACAGGAGCCTCTACAATGAGCAGTTCTTC. It specifies CASSRDRSLYNEQFF.

The chain has TRBV30 and TRBJ1-1, with a possible D match to TRBD1 (5 bases). Trimming stripped 5 bases from V and 9 bases from J, with 13 bases between. This CDR3 region has 11 residues. The germline gives CDR1 GTSNPN, CDR2 SVGIG (reference sequence). CDR3 loop: CAWGDRDQAFF. CDR3 sequence (DNA): TGTGCCTGGGGGGACCGGGACCAAGCTTTCTTT.

The V gene is TRBV9, the J gene TRBJ2-1; perhaps TRBD1 as D (5 bases). Germline V CDR1 and CDR2: SGDLS, YYNGEE. The length of the CDR3 is 15 residues. V lost 2 bases, J lost 4 bases, and 13 bases lay in between. Here the CDR3 DNA reads TGTGCCAGCAGCGTTGGGATTCAGGGATACAATGAGCAGTTCTTC. Its protein is CASSVGIQGYNEQFF.

V and J are TRBV5-1 and TRBJ2-7, with 8 bases identical to TRBD1. J was trimmed by 4 bases and V by 1 base; bases with no gene match: 7. CDR1 is SGHRS and CDR2 is YFSETQ in the germline V gene. The CDR3 spans 15 residues. This CDR3 reads CASSLTAGGFYEQYF. CDR3 nucleotide sequence: TGCGCCAGCAGCTTGACGGCAGGGGGCTTTTACGAGCAGTACTTC.

This clonotype was counted a few times. The J gene is TRBJ1-2, the V gene TRBV12-3 or TRBV12-4, with D tentatively TRBD1 (6 bases). There are 15 residues in the CDR3. Trimming cost V 3 bases and J 5 bases, with 16 bases left between them. In DNA, the CDR3 is TGTGCCAGCAGTTTTTCGGGGACAATTGGTTATGGCTACACCTTC. Translation gives CASSFSGTIGYGYTF.

This clonotype was found once. The V call is TRBV27, the J call TRBJ2-5, with TRBD1 as a possible D gene (6 bases). The CDR3 length is 13 residues. The V and J ends lost 3 bases and 5 bases respectively, with 10 bases between them. CDR1 and CDR2 from the germline V gene are MNHEY and SMNVEV (reference sequence). CDR3: CASSLWQGETQYF. CDR3 in DNA: TGTGCCAGCAGTTTGTGGCAGGGGGAGACCCAGTACTTC.

J is TRBJ2-2 and V is TRBV29-1; no clear D. Germline-derived CDR1 and CDR2 are SQVTM and ANQGSEA. The V end was cut by 4 bases, the J end by 5 bases, with 8 bases between. This CDR3 is built from 12 residues. This chain's CDR3 is CSVGQATGELFF. For the CDR3, the DNA is TGCAGCGTTGGGCAGGCAACCGGGGAGCTGTTTTTT.

In its sample, this clonotype was seen many times. This rearrangement joins TRBV20-1 to TRBJ2-5, with 12 bases aligning to TRBD2. CDR3 size: 16 residues. Germline V gene sequence: CDR1 DFQATT, CDR2 SNEGSKA (reference sequence). The J segment lost 4 bases and the V segment lost 3 bases, leaving 9 bases of the junction unmatched. Here the CDR3 DNA reads TGCAGTGCTAGCCCCCTACTAGCGGGGGGTGGAGAGACCCAGTACTTC. Translated, it gives CSASPLLAGGGETQYF.

This clonotype has a single count. This chain uses TRBV27 with TRBJ2-4; D remains unclear. CDR1 is MNHEY, CDR2 SMNVEV, per germline (reference sequence). V was pared by 2 bases and J by 1 base, with 6 bases between. The CDR3 contains 14 residues. The chain's CDR3 is CASSLARAKNIQYF. The CDR3 DNA reads as TGTGCCAGCAGTTTAGCGAGGGCCAAAAACATTCAGTACTTC.

This clonotype turned up a few times. The CDR3 nucleotides are TGCAGTGCTAGAACGGGGGCCGGGGGGAGTAATCAGCCCCAGCATTTT. Residues: CSARTGAGGSNQPQHF. The genes are TRBV20-1 and TRBJ1-5; D perhaps matches TRBD1 (6 bases). CDR1 and CDR2 (germline): DFQATT, SNEGSKA (reference sequence). The CDR3 extends over 16 amino acids. V lost 2 bases and J lost 4, with 18 bases in between.

The chain has TRBV7-9 and TRBJ2-3, with 7 bases fitting TRBD2. The CDR3 contains 16 residues. CDR1 and CDR2 from the germline V gene are SEHNR and FQNEAQ (reference sequence). Trimming cost V 3 bases and J 3 bases; bases outside gene matches: 9. CDR3 region: CASSFFSGGSTDTQYF. The CDR3 coding sequence is TGTGCCAGCAGCTTTTTCTCGGGGGGATCAACAGATACGCAGTATTTT.

This clonotype was found many times. This sequence joins TRBV7-8 and TRBJ1-2; the D is unclear. The CDR3 totals 14 residues. Germline assignment: CDR1 SGHVS and CDR2 FQNEAQ. V shed 2 bases and J shed 1 base, with 8 bases lying between them. The CDR3 nucleotides read TGTGCCAGCAGCTTATCGTCGAGTAACTATGGCTACACCTTC. Its protein is CASSLSSSNYGYTF.

This clonotype was picked up a small number of times. V gene TRBV20-1 combines with J gene TRBJ2-7; no definite D call. This CDR3 comprises 11 residues. V lost 6 bases and J 7 bases, leaving 13 bases between the germline ends. Germline V gene sequence: CDR1 DFQATT, CDR2 SNEGSKA (reference sequence). CDR3 region: CSAQESMEQYF. As DNA, the CDR3 is TGCAGTGCCCAGGAGAGTATGGAGCAGTACTTC.